Listed here are 19 T cell receptor beta chains from one sample, sequenced in a study of blood T cell repertoires in COVID-19 (dated by TCRdb to about 2020). The library was made by the immunoSEQ multiplex PCR assay. The clones in this table, taken by TCRdb from immuneACCESS, are in-frame only. Not every clone is retained; where verified, under half of the shortfall comes from an unresolved V gene, and the cause of the rest is unknown. This sample gives hundreds of thousands of clones in total; 75% to 95% of them show up just once. The ten largest clones capture 1.5% to 2% of the sample. Sequenced: PBMCs or T cells enriched from blood (not recorded which). These receptors came from a woman between 18 and 29 years old who had recovered from COVID-19.

The V and J genes are TRBV7-3 and TRBJ1-1; the D is unclear. Per the germline V gene, CDR1 is SGHTA and CDR2 is FQGTGA. The length of the CDR3 is 15 residues. With 4 bases removed from V and 5 bases from J, the gap between germline ends came to 17 bases. The CDR3 here is CASSSEPSRRTEAFF. CDR3 in DNA: TGTGCCAGCAGCTCCGAGCCCTCCCGGAGGACTGAAGCTTTCTTT.

This rearrangement joins TRBV11-3 to TRBJ2-2; possibly TRBD1 for D (5 bases). V lost 4 bases, J lost 5 bases, and 17 bases lay in between. Germline CDR1 and CDR2: SGHNT and YENEEA. The CDR3 contains 16 residues. CDR3 amino acids: CASSYLLGLRTGELFF. In DNA, the CDR3 is TGTGCCAGCAGCTATCTCCTGGGGCTGAGGACCGGGGAGCTGTTTTTT.

J is TRBJ2-1 and V is TRBV29-1; D is ambiguous. Deletions cut 3 bases from V and 12 bases from J, with 12 bases between. Per the germline V gene, CDR1 is SQVTM and CDR2 is ANQGSEA. The CDR3 is made up of 11 amino acids. The CDR3 region has the DNA TGCAGCGTTGACCAGGCTCTCGGGCAGTTCTTC. Translating it yields CSVDQALGQFF.

The chain is built from TRBV28 and TRBJ2-1, with D perhaps TRBD2 (6 bases). Trimming pared 2 bases from V and 0 bases from J, leaving 23 bases between. The CDR3 contains 20 residues. Germline CDR1 MDHEN, CDR2 SYDVKM. In nucleotides, the CDR3 is TGTGCCAGCAGTTTACCGACTCGGGAGTCTTCCCAGGTCTCCTACAATGAGCAGTTCTTC. Amino acids: CASSLPTRESSQVSYNEQFF.

The chain is built from TRBV12-3 or TRBV12-4 and TRBJ1-1; D is unclear. V was cut by 4 bases and J by 1 base, with 7 bases left in between. This CDR3 region has 13 residues. The CDR3 DNA follows: TGTGCCAGCAGTTCGGGTCGGAACACTGAAGCTTTCTTT. Translated: CASSSGRNTEAFF.

This chain links TRBV18 with TRBJ1-1; 11 bases match TRBD1. The V segment lost 5 bases and the J segment 10 bases; nucleotides outside the gene matches: 6. Germline loops: CDR1 KGHSH, CDR2 LQKENI. The CDR3 spans 13 residues. This CDR3 is CASSAGQGERAFF. The CDR3 DNA reads as TGTGCCAGCTCAGCGGGACAGGGGGAGAGAGCTTTCTTT.

DNA for the CDR3: TGTGCCAGCAGCCCAGCAGGGGAGGGCTCGGGCTACACCTTC. This gives the protein CASSPAGEGSGYTF. The chain carries TRBV3-1 (or the pseudogene TRBV3-2) and TRBJ1-2; TRBD1 is a possible D gene (6 bases). The CDR3 consists of 14 residues. Per germline, CDR1 LGHDT and CDR2 YNNKEL (reference sequence). V was cut by 4 bases and J by 8 bases, with 17 bases left in between.

The gene calls are TRBV7-8 and TRBJ1-3; tentatively, D is TRBD1 (6 bases). Germline-derived CDR1 and CDR2 are SGHVS and FQNEAQ. The CDR3 length is 17 residues. The V and J ends lost 3 bases and 0 bases respectively, with 15 bases between them. The CDR3 coding sequence is TGTGCCAGCAGCTTTGGACAGCCATTTTACTCTGGAAACACCATATATTTT. The encoded protein is CASSFGQPFYSGNTIYF. The full variable domain, its missing parts supplied by reference TRBV7-8 and TRBJ1-3, is GAGVSQSPRYKVAKRGQDVALRCDPISGHVSLFWYQQALGQGPEFLTYFQNEAQLDKSGLPSDRFFAERPEGSVSTLKIQRTQQEDSAVYLCASSFGQPFYSGNTIYFGEGSWLTVV.

This clone appeared once. The rearrangement joins TRBV5-8 to TRBJ1-6; the D is unclear. Germline CDR1 SGHTS, CDR2 YDEGEE. CDR3 length: 13 amino acids. Trimming left V 0 bases short and J 6 bases short, with 4 bases between. The CDR3 nucleotides are TGTGCCAGCAGCTTGGTGGCTAATTCACCCCTCCACTTT. Translating gives CASSLVANSPLHF. Based on the CDR3 plus reference TRBV5-8 and TRBJ1-6, the full variable domain is EAGVTQSPTHLIKTRGQQATLRCSPISGHTSVYWYQQALGLGLQFLLWYDEGEERNRGNFPPRFSGRQFPNYSSELNVNALELEDSALYLCASSLVANSPLHFGNGTRLTVT.

The chain recombines TRBV3-1 (or the pseudogene TRBV3-2) with TRBJ2-7; no clear D. CDR1 is LGHDT and CDR2 is YNNKEL in the germline V gene (reference sequence). The CDR3 spans 15 residues. V gave up 6 bases and J gave up 1 base, with 16 bases separating them. CDR3 amino acids: CASSHVVATSYEQYF. DNA of the CDR3: TGTGCCAGCAGTCACGTTGTAGCTACGTCCTACGAGCAGTACTTC.

V is TRBV21-1 and J is TRBJ2-7; the D call TRBD2 from the table was never checked on the DNA. TRBV21-1 is a pseudogene. This CDR3 has 13 residues. CDR3 in DNA: TGTGCCAGCAGCGAGGGCAGGTGCGGGGAGCAGTACTTC. This gives the protein CASSEGRCGEQYF.

This rearrangement joins TRBV24-1 to TRBJ1-2; D call uncertain. The CDR3 covers 13 residues. Trimming shortened V by 3 bases and J by 8 bases, and 12 bases separated the two germline ends. CDR1 is KGHDR and CDR2 is SFDVKD in the germline V gene. The CDR3 DNA reads as TGTGCCACCAGTGATCGCCCGCGAGGGGGCTACACCTTC. Amino acid sequence: CATSDRPRGGYTF.

The rearrangement joins TRBV5-1 to TRBJ1-4; possibly TRBD1 for D (5 bases). The CDR3 has 14 residues. Germline V gives CDR1 SGHRS, CDR2 YFSETQ. V was pared by 5 bases and J by 3 bases, with 11 bases between. This CDR3 reads CASSTGSANEKLFF. The DNA of the CDR3 is TGCGCCAGCAGTACAGGTTCGGCTAATGAAAAACTGTTTTTT. Using reference TRBV5-1 and TRBJ1-4 for the parts outside the CDR3, the full variable domain is KAGVTQTPRYLIKTRGQQVTLSCSPISGHRSVSWYQQTPGQGLQFLFEYFSETQRNKGNFPGRFSGRQFSNSRSEMNVSTLELGDSALYLCASSTGSANEKLFFGSGTQLSVL.

This clone appeared a few times. The chain joins TRBV28 to TRBJ2-7, with 13 bases identical to TRBD2. Germline V gene sequence: CDR1 MDHEN, CDR2 SYDVKM. CDR3 length equals 15 residues. With 5 bases clipped from V and 5 bases from J, the junction kept 6 bases outside the gene matches. DNA of the CDR3: TGTGCCAGCAGTCCTACTAGCGGGAGGGCCGACGAGCAGTACTTC. Its translation: CASSPTSGRADEQYF.

The chain employs TRBV5-6 and TRBJ2-3, with TRBD1 identical over 8 bases. The CDR3 has 15 residues. CDR1 is SGHDT, CDR2 YYEEEE, per germline. The trim removed 4 bases at V and 6 bases at J, leaving 10 bases unmatched. As DNA, the CDR3 is TGTGCCAGCAGCCAGGACAGGGACCCCCTGGATACGCAGTATTTT. Protein sequence: CASSQDRDPLDTQYF.

This chain links TRBV9 with TRBJ1-1, with D unclear. CDR1 is SGDLS, CDR2 YYNGEE, per germline. This CDR3 is built from 14 residues. V was cut by 3 bases and J by 10 bases, with 19 bases left in between. Here the CDR3 DNA reads TGTGCCAGCAGCGGGCTCCCCGGGTCCCGAAGAGCTTTCTTT. This gives the protein CASSGLPGSRRAFF.

The chain employs TRBV7-9 and TRBJ2-7; possible D gene TRBD1, 5 bases. Germline V gene data show CDR1 as SEHNR and CDR2 as FQNEAQ (reference sequence). Between the trimmed V and J ends, which lost 0 bases and 2 bases, there was a span of 11 bases. The CDR3 extends over 15 amino acids. CDR3 amino acids: CASSLANTGPYEQYF. The CDR3, as DNA: TGTGCCAGCAGCTTAGCGAACACAGGACCCTACGAGCAGTACTTC.

V and J are TRBV9 and TRBJ1-1; 9 bases agree with TRBD1. V lost 2 bases, J lost 1 base, and 3 bases stayed unmatched. Germline loops: CDR1 SGDLS, CDR2 YYNGEE. The CDR3 loop spans 15 amino acids. Here the CDR3 reads CASSVGDRANTEAFF. CDR3 DNA sequence: TGTGCCAGCAGCGTTGGGGACAGGGCGAACACTGAAGCTTTCTTT. Full variable domain (missing parts from reference TRBV9 and TRBJ1-1): DSGVTQTPKHLITATGQRVTLRCSPRSGDLSVYWYQQSLDQGLQFLIQYYNGEERAKGNILERFSAQQFPDLHSELNLSSLELGDSALYFCASSVGDRANTEAFFGQGTRLTVV.

The V and J genes are TRBV7-8 and TRBJ1-5; D remains unclear. Germline CDR1 is SGHVS and CDR2 is FQNEAQ. With 2 bases removed from V and 0 bases from J, the gap between germline ends came to 8 bases. This CDR3 spans 15 amino acids. The CDR3 region has the DNA TGTGCCAGCAGCTTAACTTCGAATAGCAATCAGCCCCAGCATTTT. Residues: CASSLTSNSNQPQHF. Combining the CDR3 with reference TRBV7-8 and TRBJ1-5 gives the whole variable domain GAGVSQSPRYKVAKRGQDVALRCDPISGHVSLFWYQQALGQGPEFLTYFQNEAQLDKSGLPSDRFFAERPEGSVSTLKIQRTQQEDSAVYLCASSLTSNSNQPQHFGDGTRLSIL.